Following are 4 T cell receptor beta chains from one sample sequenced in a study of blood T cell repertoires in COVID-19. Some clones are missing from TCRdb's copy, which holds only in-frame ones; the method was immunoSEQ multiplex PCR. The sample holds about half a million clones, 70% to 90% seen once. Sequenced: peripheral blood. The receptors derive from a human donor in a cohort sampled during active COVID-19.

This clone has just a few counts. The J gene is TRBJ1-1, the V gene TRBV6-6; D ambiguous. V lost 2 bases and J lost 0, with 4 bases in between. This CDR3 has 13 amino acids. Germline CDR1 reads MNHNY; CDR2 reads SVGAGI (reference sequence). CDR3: CASSYPVNTEAFF. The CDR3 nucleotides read TGTGCCAGCAGTTACCCAGTGAACACTGAAGCTTTCTTT.

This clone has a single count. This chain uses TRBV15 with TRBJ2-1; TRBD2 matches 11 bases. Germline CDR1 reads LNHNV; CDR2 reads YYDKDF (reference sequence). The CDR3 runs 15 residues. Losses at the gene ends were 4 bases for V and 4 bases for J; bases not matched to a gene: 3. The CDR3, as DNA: TGTGCCACCAGCACTGGGACTAGCGGTTACAATGAGCAGTTCTTC. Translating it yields CATSTGTSGYNEQFF.

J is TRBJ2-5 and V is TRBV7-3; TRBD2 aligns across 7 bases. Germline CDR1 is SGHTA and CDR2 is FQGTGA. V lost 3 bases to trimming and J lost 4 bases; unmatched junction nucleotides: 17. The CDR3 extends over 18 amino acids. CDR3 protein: CASSLGQGLGVAGETQYF. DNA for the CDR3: TGTGCCAGCAGCTTGGGCCAGGGTCTTGGTGTAGCGGGAGAGACCCAGTACTTC.

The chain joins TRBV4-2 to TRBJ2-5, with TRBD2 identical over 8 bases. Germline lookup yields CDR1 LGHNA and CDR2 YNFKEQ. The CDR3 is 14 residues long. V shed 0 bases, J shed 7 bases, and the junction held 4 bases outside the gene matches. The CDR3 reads CASSQDIREGTQYF. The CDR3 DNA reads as TGTGCCAGCAGCCAAGATATACGGGAGGGGACCCAGTACTTC.